This entry describes one TCR beta chain. This record comes from a study of blood T cell repertoires in COVID-19. Study details: There were acute and convalescent COVID-19 samples, and they came from the United States, Italy and Spain. T cells, B-cell-depleted T cells, or PBMCs provided the cDNA or gDNA that served as material.

During active infection, Seattle patients enrolled and were then monitored through disease. Germline V gene lookup returns CDR1 LGHDT and CDR2 YNNKEL (reference sequence). V lost 2 bases, J lost 7 bases, and 12 bases lay in between. CDR3 length: 14 residues. In the source study's methods: Amplifying reference gene primers gave estimates of nucleated cell counts. The data were produced by immunoSEQ multiplex PCR, yet TCRdb's version contains in-frame clones alone and is incomplete. Clone size and the V and J calls come from that table; the DNA yielded D and trimming. The sample consists of about 500,000 clones, about 88% of them appearing once.

This sequence joins TRBV3-1 (or the pseudogene TRBV3-2) and TRBJ2-1; D perhaps matches TRBD2 (6 bases). Sequenced sample: peripheral blood. The source of this sequence is a man younger than 35 with COVID-19, enrolled during active disease. DNA for the CDR3: TGTGCCAGCAGCCAAATCCGGACTACGAATGAGCAGTTCTTC. It codes for CASSQIRTTNEQFF.